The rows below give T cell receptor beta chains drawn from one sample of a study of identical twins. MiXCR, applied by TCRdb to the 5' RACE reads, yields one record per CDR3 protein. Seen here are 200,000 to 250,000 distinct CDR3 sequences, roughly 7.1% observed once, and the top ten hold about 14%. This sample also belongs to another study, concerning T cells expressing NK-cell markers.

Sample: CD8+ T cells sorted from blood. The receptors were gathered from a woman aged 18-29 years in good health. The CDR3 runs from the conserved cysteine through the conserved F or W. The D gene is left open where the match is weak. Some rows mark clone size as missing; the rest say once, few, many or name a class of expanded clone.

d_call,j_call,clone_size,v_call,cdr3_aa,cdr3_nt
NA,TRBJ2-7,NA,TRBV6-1,CASSLGTSTFYEQYF,TGTGCCAGCAGCCTGGGGACATCTACTTTCTACGAGCAGTACTTC
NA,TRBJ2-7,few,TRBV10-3,CAISESGADASYEQYF,TGTGCCATCAGTGAGTCGGGGGCAGATGCCTCCTACGAGCAGTACTTC
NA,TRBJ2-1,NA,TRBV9,CASSVAGPNNEQFF,TGTGCCAGCAGCGTAGCTGGACCAAACAATGAGCAGTTCTTC
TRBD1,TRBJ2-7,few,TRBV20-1,CSAMGDSPYEQYF,TGCAGTGCCATGGGGGACAGTCCCTACGAGCAGTACTTC
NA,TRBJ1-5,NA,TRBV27,CASGSGTDNQPQHF,TGTGCCAGCGGATCCGGGACGGATAATCAGCCCCAGCATTTT
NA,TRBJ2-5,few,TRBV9,CASSPGAVARETQYF,TGTGCCAGCAGCCCGGGGGCGGTAGCCCGGGAGACCCAGTACTTC
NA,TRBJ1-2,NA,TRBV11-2,CASSPSDYGYTF,TGTGCCAGCAGCCCCAGCGACTATGGCTACACCTTC
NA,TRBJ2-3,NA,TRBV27,CASSLGGLLYTDTQYF,TGTGCCAGCAGTTTAGGGGGCCTCTTGTACACAGATACGCAGTATTTT
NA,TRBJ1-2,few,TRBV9,CASSEAQESGQWRF,TGTGCCAGCAGCGAGGCTCAAGAGTCAGGCCAGTGGCGCTTC
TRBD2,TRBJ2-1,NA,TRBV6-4,CASSHLAGGRYNEQFF,TGTGCCAGCAGCCACCTAGCGGGGGGACGGTACAATGAGCAGTTCTTC
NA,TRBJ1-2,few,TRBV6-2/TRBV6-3,CASSYSSTGFGVGYTF,TGTGCCAGCAGTTACTCGAGTACAGGCTTCGGTGTCGGCTACACCTTC
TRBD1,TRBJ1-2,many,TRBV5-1,CASSPGGTGIFGYTF,TGCGCCAGCAGCCCGGGGGGGACAGGAATATTTGGCTACACCTTC
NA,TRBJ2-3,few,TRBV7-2,CASSPVGPTQYF,TGTGCCAGCAGCCCGGTGGGCCCTACGCAGTATTTT
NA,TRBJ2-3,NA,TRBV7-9,CASSQELSGSTDTQYF,TGTGCCAGCAGCCAAGAATTGTCAGGTAGCACAGATACGCAGTATTTT
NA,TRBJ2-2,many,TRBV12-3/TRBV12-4,CASRGDTGELFF,TGTGCCAGCAGGGGGGACACCGGGGAGCTGTTTTTT
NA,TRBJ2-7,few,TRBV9,CASSVEGGQEQYF,TGTGCCAGCAGCGTAGAGGGGGGGCAGGAGCAGTACTTC
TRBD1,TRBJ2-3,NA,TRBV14,CASIQTGTGHWEQYF,TGTGCCAGCATCCAAACCGGGACAGGGCATTGGGAGCAGTATTTT
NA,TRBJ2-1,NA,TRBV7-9,CASPDWDLSSYNEQFF,TGTGCCAGCCCCGATTGGGATTTGAGCTCCTACAATGAGCAGTTCTTC
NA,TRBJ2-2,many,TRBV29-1,CSVRGGGELFF,TGCAGCGTGCGAGGGGGGGGGGAGCTGTTTTTT
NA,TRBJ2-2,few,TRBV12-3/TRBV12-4,CASSRDLNTGELFF,TGTGCCAGCAGTAGGGACCTAAACACCGGGGAGCTGTTTTTT
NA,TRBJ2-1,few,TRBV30,CAWSVSQWEQFF,TGTGCCTGGAGTGTATCTCAATGGGAGCAGTTCTTC
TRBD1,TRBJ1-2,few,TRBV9,CASSVGQHGGYGYTF,TGTGCCAGCAGCGTGGGACAGCACGGAGGCTATGGCTACACCTTC
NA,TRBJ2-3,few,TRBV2,CASMSADTDTQYF,TGTGCCAGCATGTCAGCCGACACAGATACGCAGTATTTT
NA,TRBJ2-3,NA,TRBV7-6,CASSSTDYTDTQYF,TGTGCCAGCAGCTCCACGGACTACACAGATACGCAGTATTTT
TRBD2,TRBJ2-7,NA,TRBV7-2,CASSLPRTSGAYEQYF,TGTGCCAGCAGCTTACCCCGCACTAGCGGGGCGTACGAGCAGTACTTC
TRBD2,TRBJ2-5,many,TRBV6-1,CASSPTGTSGQETQYF,TGTGCCAGCAGCCCGACCGGGACTAGCGGCCAAGAGACCCAGTACTTC
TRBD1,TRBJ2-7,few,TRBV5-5,CASSFGQASYTYEQYF,TGTGCCAGCAGTTTCGGACAGGCCAGCTACACCTACGAGCAGTACTTC
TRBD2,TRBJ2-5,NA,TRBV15,CATSEGLAGAGLQETQYF,TGTGCCACCAGCGAGGGACTAGCGGGAGCGGGCCTACAAGAGACCCAGTACTTC
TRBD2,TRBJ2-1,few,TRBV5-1,CASRPLAGDLYNEQFF,TGCGCCAGCAGACCACTAGCGGGAGATTTATACAATGAGCAGTTCTTC
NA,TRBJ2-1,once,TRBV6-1,CASTQHDRLGSYNEQFF,TGTGCCAGCACCCAACACGACAGGCTGGGCTCCTACAATGAGCAGTTCTTC
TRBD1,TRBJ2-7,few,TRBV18,CASSPGQGLSDEQYF,TGTGCCAGCTCACCGGGACAGGGGTTGAGCGACGAGCAGTACTTC
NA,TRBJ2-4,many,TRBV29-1,CSALSLAKNIQYF,TGCAGCGCCCTCAGCCTAGCCAAAAACATTCAGTACTTC
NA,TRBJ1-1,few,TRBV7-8,CASSLRNDGAFF,TGTGCCAGCAGCCTACGGAACGATGGGGCTTTCTTT
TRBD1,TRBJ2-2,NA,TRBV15,CAIQEYDRGLTGELFF,TGTGCCATCCAGGAGTATGACAGGGGGCTTACCGGGGAGCTGTTTTTT
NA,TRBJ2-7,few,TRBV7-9,CASSPDATYEQYF,TGTGCCAGCAGCCCCGATGCTACCTACGAGCAGTACTTC
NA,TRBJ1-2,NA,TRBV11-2,CASSLSSLGYTF,TGTGCCAGCAGCTTATCTTCCCTTGGCTACACCTTC
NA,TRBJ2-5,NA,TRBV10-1,CASSESTAGSGEQETQYF,TGCGCCAGCAGTGAGTCGACGGCCGGGTCGGGGGAACAAGAGACCCAGTACTTC
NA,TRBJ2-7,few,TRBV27,CASSFRDDTYEQYF,TGTGCCAGCAGTTTCCGGGACGATACCTACGAGCAGTACTTC
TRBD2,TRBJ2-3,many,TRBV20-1,CSPSSGVVDTQYF,TGCAGTCCCTCTAGCGGGGTAGTAGATACGCAGTATTTT